A single sample gave rise to the 29 T cell receptor beta chains below, sequenced in a study of T cells in Graves' hyperthyroidism and ophthalmopathy. From RNA transcripts, TCR beta CDR3 regions were amplified. First-round RT-PCR with HTBI primers amplified the TCR CDR3 region. TCRdb re-derived calls from the multiplex PCR reads in MiXCR, one entry per CDR3 protein. The repertoire has around 350,000 distinct CDR3 sequences, 20% to 30% of them found once; the top ten carry over 70%. Sequenced sample: blood. These receptors came from a man aged 50 to 60 with Graves' hyperthyroidism.

This chain joins TRBV20-1 and TRBJ2-5; 7 positions agree with TRBD1. Trimming at V came to 6 bases and at J to 2 bases, leaving 6 bases not matched to a gene. In germline, CDR1 is DFQATT, CDR2 SNEGSKA (reference sequence). The CDR3 has 13 residues. This CDR3 reads CSAVGTVQETQYF. The CDR3 DNA sequence: TGCAGTGCGGTCGGGACAGTACAAGAGACCCAGTACTTC.

The table lists this clonotype with a few counts. V gene TRBV27 combines with J gene TRBJ2-7; TRBD1 matches at 8 bases. CDR1 is MNHEY and CDR2 is SMNVEV in the germline V gene (reference sequence). This CDR3 region has 17 residues. With V trimmed by 0 bases and J by 3 bases, 10 bases remained unmatched. CDR3 sequence: CASSLSFPSGTGYEQYF. The CDR3 DNA is TGTGCCAGCAGTTTATCTTTCCCCTCCGGGACAGGCTACGAGCAGTACTTC.

The chain couples TRBV28 to TRBJ2-7; no clear D. In germline, CDR1 is MDHEN, CDR2 SYDVKM. The germline V and J ends were trimmed by 5 bases and 5 bases, with 10 bases remaining between them. The CDR3 covers 12 residues. The CDR3 bases are TGTGCCAGCAGTCCTGTCTACGACGAGCAGTACTTC. Amino acid sequence: CASSPVYDEQYF.

This clonotype was seen ten or more times. The J gene is TRBJ2-5, the V gene TRBV28, with 11 bases lining up with TRBD2. Germline V gene data show CDR1 as MDHEN and CDR2 as SYDVKM. This CDR3 is 17 amino acids long. The V and J ends lost 5 bases and 0 bases, in that order; junction bases with no gene match: 8. This CDR3 is CASSATLAGGHQETQYF. CDR3 in DNA: TGTGCCAGCAGTGCCACTCTAGCGGGGGGACACCAAGAGACCCAGTACTTC.

This chain uses TRBV19 with TRBJ2-1; 8 bases are shared with TRBD2. The V segment lost 5 bases and the J segment 9 bases; nucleotides outside the gene matches: 6. The CDR3 has 13 amino acids. The germline V gene has CDR1 LNHDA and CDR2 SQIVND (reference sequence). CDR3 nucleotide sequence: TGTGCCAGTAGTGGACTCGCGGGAGGTGAGCAGTTCTTC. Encoded protein: CASSGLAGGEQFF.

This clonotype was seen at least ten times. This rearrangement joins TRBV28 to TRBJ2-1, with D perhaps TRBD1 or TRBD2 (5 bases each). V was shortened by 5 bases and J by 6 bases, with 14 bases between the two germline ends. Germline V lookup: CDR1 MDHEN, CDR2 SYDVKM. CDR3 length: 14 residues. In DNA, the CDR3 is TGTGCCAGCAGTGAGGGACCCAGACCCAATGAGCAGTTCTTC. Translation: CASSEGPRPNEQFF. The complete variable domain, with remaining parts taken from reference TRBV28 and TRBJ2-1, reads DVKVTQSSRYLVKRTGEKVFLECVQDMDHENMFWYRQDPGLGLRLIYFSYDVKMKEKGDIPEGYSVSREKKERFSLILESASTNQTSMYLCASSEGPRPNEQFFGPGTRLTVL.

This clonotype was seen repeatedly, ten times or more. The chain is built from TRBV6-1 and TRBJ2-1; no firm D call. The V gene's germline CDR1 is MNHNS and CDR2 SASEGT. V was cut by 5 bases and J by 6 bases, with 8 bases left in between. The CDR3 spans 12 residues. CDR3 sequence: CASSYAANEQFF. The CDR3 DNA reads TGTGCCAGCAGTTACGCGGCCAATGAGCAGTTCTTC.

This chain links TRBV19 with TRBJ2-1, with D possibly being TRBD2 (5 bases). Trimming removed 7 bases from V and 4 bases from J, with 11 bases in between. CDR3 length: 13 residues. CDR1 is LNHDA and CDR2 is SQIVND in the germline V gene (reference sequence). CDR3 loop: CASTGGWYNEQFF. As DNA, the CDR3 is TGTGCCAGTACGGGCGGGTGGTACAATGAGCAGTTCTTC.

Ten or more counts support this clonotype. V gene TRBV6-1 combines with J gene TRBJ1-5, with a possible D match to TRBD1 (6 bases). CDR1 and CDR2 from the germline V gene are MNHNS and SASEGT. The CDR3 runs to 12 residues. The V end was cut by 8 bases, the J end by 5 bases, with 10 bases between. As DNA, the CDR3 is TGTGCCAGCGGACAGCCCGATCAGCCCCAGCATTTT. Encoded protein: CASGQPDQPQHF.

The V and J genes are TRBV7-9 and TRBJ1-2; D is unclear. Per the germline V gene, CDR1 is SEHNR and CDR2 is FQNEAQ (reference sequence). Trimming removed 1 base at V and 4 bases at J, with 10 bases between. This CDR3 has 14 residues. In DNA, the CDR3 is TGTGCCAGCAGCTTAGGGGCGACTAGCTATGGCTACACCTTC. This sequence encodes CASSLGATSYGYTF.

V gene TRBV3-1 combines with J gene TRBJ1-4; D remains unclear. The germline CDR1 and CDR2 sequences are LGHDT and YNNKEL (reference sequence). The CDR3 runs to 14 residues. The V and J ends lost 4 bases and 10 bases respectively, with 16 bases between them. The CDR3 sequence: CASSPGLGLGKLFF. DNA of the CDR3: TGTGCCAGCAGCCCCGGACTTGGGCTGGGAAAACTGTTTTTT.

This clonotype showed up many times. The CDR3 nucleotides are TGTGCCAGCAGTTTATATATAGGACAGGGAGGGGATACGCAGTATTTT. Encoded protein: CASSLYIGQGGDTQYF. The chain combines TRBV28 with TRBJ2-3, with D perhaps TRBD1 (8 bases). The V gene's germline CDR1 is MDHEN and CDR2 SYDVKM. The V gene lost 1 base and the J gene lost 6 bases, with 17 bases spanning the gap. The CDR3 spans 16 residues.

The chain employs TRBV7-2 and TRBJ1-1; D gene unclear. Germline CDR1 and CDR2: SGHTA and FQGNSA. The CDR3 contains 12 residues. Trimming cost V 5 bases and J 5 bases, with 9 bases left between them. DNA of the CDR3: TGTGCCAGCAGCATACGGCGGACTGAAGCTTTCTTT. It is translated as CASSIRRTEAFF. The whole variable domain, filled in from reference TRBV7-2 and TRBJ1-1, reads GAGVSQSPSNKVTEKGKDVELRCDPISGHTALYWYRQSLGQGLEFLIYFQGNSAPDKSGLPSDRFSAERTGGSVSTLTIQRTQQEDSAVYLCASSIRRTEAFFGQGTRLTVV.

The chain joins TRBV5-6 to TRBJ2-1; D is tentatively TRBD1 or TRBD2 (5 bases each). The germline V gene has CDR1 SGHDT and CDR2 YYEEEE. The CDR3 loop spans 14 amino acids. With 4 bases removed from V and 6 bases from J, the gap between germline ends came to 14 bases. CDR3: CASSPSFGANEQFF. DNA for the CDR3: TGTGCCAGCAGCCCGTCATTCGGGGCCAATGAGCAGTTCTTC.

This clonotype was found a few times. The rearrangement links TRBV12-3 or TRBV12-4 to TRBJ1-1; possible D gene TRBD1, 5 bases. V dropped 8 bases and J dropped 5 bases, with 9 bases sitting between them. CDR3 length: 11 amino acids. Here the CDR3 DNA reads TGTGCCAGCCAGGGTCGAACTGAAGCTTTCTTT. As protein: CASQGRTEAFF.

The CDR3 reads CASSGTGLGANEQFF. CDR3 bases: TGTGCCAGCAGTGGAACGGGACTAGGGGCCAATGAGCAGTTCTTC. This chain connects TRBV2 to TRBJ2-1; 8 bases are a match to TRBD2. The germline CDR1 and CDR2 sequences are SNHLY and FYNNEI. The CDR3 loop spans 15 amino acids. V lost 4 bases, J lost 6 bases, and 8 bases stayed unmatched.

The chain recombines TRBV19 with TRBJ1-5; D is undetermined. The ends were cut back, 3 bases at V and 3 bases at J, with 12 bases in the middle. The CDR3 totals 15 residues. Germline-derived CDR1 and CDR2 are LNHDA and SQIVND (reference sequence). CDR3 sequence reads: CASSIQAGYNQPQHF. The CDR3, as DNA: TGTGCCAGTAGTATCCAGGCCGGTTACAATCAGCCCCAGCATTTT.

As to this clonotype: An end of the junction differs from the germline gene, which may be a read error. This rearrangement joins TRBV6-2 or TRBV6-3 to TRBJ2-2; TRBD2 matches at 9 bases. The CDR3 spans 18 residues. Germline V CDR1 and CDR2: MNHEY, SVGEGT. CDR3 sequence reads: CAISGRTSEIANTGELFF. In DNA form, the CDR3 reads TGTGCCATCAGTGGGAGGACTAGCGAAATCGCGAACACCGGGGAGCTGTTTTTT.

The rearrangement joins TRBV6-6 to TRBJ1-3; weak D call: TRBD1 (6 bases). The CDR3 runs 16 residues. V lost 0 bases and J 0 bases, leaving 9 bases between the germline ends. From germline, CDR1 is MNHNY and CDR2 SVGAGI (reference sequence). The chain's CDR3 is CASSYSRGASGNTIYF. The CDR3 nucleotides read TGTGCCAGCAGTTACTCGAGGGGGGCCTCTGGAAACACCATATATTTT.

As regards this clonotype: One base away lies a much larger clone, so this may be a sequencing read error. The V call is TRBV5-5, the J call TRBJ2-7, with a possible D match to TRBD2 (6 bases). This CDR3 has 11 residues. Germline V lookup: CDR1 SGHKS, CDR2 YYEKEE (reference sequence). The V end lost 3 bases, the J end lost 5 bases, and 6 bases lay between the germline ends. DNA for the CDR3: TGTGCCAGCAGCTGGGAGGACGAGCAGTACTTC. Amino acids: CASSWEDEQYF.

This clonotype has just a few counts. The chain carries TRBV6-1 and TRBJ2-1; TRBD2 matches 9 bases. The CDR3 contains 13 residues. The V gene's germline CDR1 is MNHNS and CDR2 SASEGT. V shed 1 base, J shed 12 bases, and the junction held 4 bases outside the gene matches. The CDR3 is CASSEVAGAAQFF. The CDR3 coding sequence is TGTGCCAGCAGTGAAGTAGCGGGAGCTGCGCAGTTCTTC.

This clonotype was seen many times. The chain couples TRBV11-3 to TRBJ2-1, with 11 nucleotides matching TRBD2. With V trimmed by 4 bases and J by 6 bases, 8 bases remained unmatched. The CDR3 extends over 16 amino acids. Germline CDR1 SGHNT, CDR2 YENEEA. CDR3 nucleotide sequence: TGTGCCAGCAGCTCAAATAGCGGGAGGGCCTCCAATGAGCAGTTCTTC. Amino acid sequence: CASSSNSGRASNEQFF.

The chain employs TRBV12-5 and TRBJ2-3, with TRBD2 identical over 7 bases. CDR1 and CDR2 from the germline V gene are LGHNT and FRNRAP. The length of the CDR3 is 13 residues. V trimming: 6 bases; J trimming: 5 bases; junction bases outside the gene matches: 5. The CDR3 coding sequence is TGTGCTAGTGGCACGACTAGCCAAGATACGCAGTATTTT. Translation gives CASGTTSQDTQYF.

This clonotype showed up just a few times. The V call is TRBV6-5, the J call TRBJ2-5, with 7 bases aligning to TRBD2. With 2 bases clipped from V and 13 bases from J, the junction kept 13 bases outside the gene matches. This CDR3 spans 14 amino acids. Per the germline V gene, CDR1 is MNHEY and CDR2 is SVGAGI. For the CDR3, the DNA is TGTGCCAGCAGTTACCCGGGACTACCTGGGAGATGGTACTTC. Translated, it gives CASSYPGLPGRWYF.

This clonotype was counted between two and nine times. The chain carries TRBV20-1 and TRBJ2-1, with 7 bases lining up with TRBD2. Germline-derived CDR1 and CDR2 are DFQATT and SNEGSKA (reference sequence). V lost 5 bases, J lost 10 bases, and 2 bases stayed unmatched. This CDR3 comprises 10 residues. The CDR3 DNA is TGCAGTGCTTGGGGGGGGGAGCAGTTCTTC. As protein: CSAWGGEQFF.

This clonotype was observed at least ten times. This chain joins TRBV20-1 and TRBJ2-1; 10 bases agree with TRBD2. CDR3 length equals 14 residues. The germline CDR1 and CDR2 sequences are DFQATT and SNEGSKA (reference sequence). V lost 6 bases and J lost 4; bases outside the gene matches: 6. Written as DNA, the CDR3 is TGCAGTGCAAACAGCGGGAGGGATTACAATGAGCAGTTCTTC. Its protein product is CSANSGRDYNEQFF.

This clonotype was counted ten times or more. This rearrangement joins TRBV28 to TRBJ1-1; the match to TRBD1 covers 7 bases. This CDR3 has 14 residues. The V gene end was trimmed by 2 bases and the J gene end by 1 base; junction bases not matched to a gene: 1. Per germline, CDR1 MDHEN and CDR2 SYDVKM. The DNA of the CDR3 is TGTGCCAGCAGTTTAGGGGACAGGAACACTGAAGCTTTCTTT. Its protein product is CASSLGDRNTEAFF.

This clonotype has a handful of counts. V usage is TRBV20-1 and J usage is TRBJ2-1; 8 bases fit TRBD2. After removal of 2 bases from V and 6 bases from J, the junction contained 18 bases not matched to a gene. This CDR3 is built from 18 residues. Germline CDR1 DFQATT, CDR2 SNEGSKA (reference sequence). CDR3 in amino acids: CSARLLTSGSLVGNEQFF. The DNA of the CDR3 is TGCAGTGCTAGACTCCTTACGAGCGGGAGCCTAGTAGGCAATGAGCAGTTCTTC.

This clonotype was counted between two and nine times. The CDR3, as DNA: TGTGCCAGCAGCTTAGAGGCAAAGGGGCCCGGGGAGCTGTTTTTT. Its translation is CASSLEAKGPGELFF. The chain recombines TRBV11-3 with TRBJ2-2, with a weak D call TRBD1 (5 bases). Germline V gene lookup returns CDR1 SGHNT and CDR2 YENEEA. The V and J ends lost 0 bases and 6 bases respectively, with 11 bases between them. This CDR3 has 15 residues.